The source of this TCR beta chain is a study of Ad26.COV2.S vaccination and SARS-CoV-2 variants. The table came from immunoSEQ multiplex PCR; TCRdb's copy has only in-frame clones and leaves some out. The table has 400,000 to 500,000 clones, approximately 90% seen once; the top ten hold about 3.5%. The sample's treatment: approximately 18 received Ad26.COV2.S at low or high dose, single or two shots; about 5 received placebo; per-sample allocation not given. Each sample was drawn 63 days after the first injection (of vaccine or placebo). This CDR3 has 14 residues. CDR1 SGHTS and CDR2 YDEGEE come from the germline V gene. Trimming removed 4 bases from V and 0 bases from J, with 7 bases in between.

Specimen: peripheral blood, collected in a trial of Ad26.COV2.S vaccine versus placebo. The receptor was derived from a person aged 18-60 years who received the Ad26.COV2.S COVID-19 vaccine or a placebo. The chain uses TRBV5-8 and TRBJ2-2; the D gene is possibly TRBD1 (5 bases). The CDR3 reads CASSLTANTGELFF. The CDR3 DNA reads TGTGCCAGCAGCCTGACAGCGAACACCGGGGAGCTGTTTTTT.